This T cell receptor beta chain was obtained from a study of beta chain features in type 1 diabetes. Study overall: The study found patients and healthy donors alike in age, gender and cell yields.

Stem cell-like memory, regulatory, central memory and naive CD4+ cells were sorted via CD45RO/CCR7/CD25/CD127/CD95/CD27. Study conclusions and caveats: Amplification by PCR could prefer shorter templates, with the same effect in patients and controls.

This clone was recorded a few times. Its antigen remains unknown. Investigators reverse transcribed all isolated RNA, so they sequenced expressed TCRB transcripts. The protocol was immunoSEQ multiplex PCR, while the TCRdb copy is restricted to in-frame clones and leaves out a portion. Of about 350,000 clones in the sample, roughly a fifth were seen once. The sample comprised naive CD4+ T cells from blood. This receptor was identified in a young woman in good health.

The CDR3 DNA sequence: TGTGCCTGGTCGGGGGTTAACTATGGCTACACCTTC. This encodes CAWSGVNYGYTF. This rearrangement joins TRBV30 to TRBJ1-2, with D possibly matching TRBD1 (5 bases). Germline CDR1 reads GTSNPN; CDR2 reads SVGIG (reference sequence). The CDR3 sequence is 12 residues long. Trimming left V 5 bases short and J 1 base short, with 8 bases between.